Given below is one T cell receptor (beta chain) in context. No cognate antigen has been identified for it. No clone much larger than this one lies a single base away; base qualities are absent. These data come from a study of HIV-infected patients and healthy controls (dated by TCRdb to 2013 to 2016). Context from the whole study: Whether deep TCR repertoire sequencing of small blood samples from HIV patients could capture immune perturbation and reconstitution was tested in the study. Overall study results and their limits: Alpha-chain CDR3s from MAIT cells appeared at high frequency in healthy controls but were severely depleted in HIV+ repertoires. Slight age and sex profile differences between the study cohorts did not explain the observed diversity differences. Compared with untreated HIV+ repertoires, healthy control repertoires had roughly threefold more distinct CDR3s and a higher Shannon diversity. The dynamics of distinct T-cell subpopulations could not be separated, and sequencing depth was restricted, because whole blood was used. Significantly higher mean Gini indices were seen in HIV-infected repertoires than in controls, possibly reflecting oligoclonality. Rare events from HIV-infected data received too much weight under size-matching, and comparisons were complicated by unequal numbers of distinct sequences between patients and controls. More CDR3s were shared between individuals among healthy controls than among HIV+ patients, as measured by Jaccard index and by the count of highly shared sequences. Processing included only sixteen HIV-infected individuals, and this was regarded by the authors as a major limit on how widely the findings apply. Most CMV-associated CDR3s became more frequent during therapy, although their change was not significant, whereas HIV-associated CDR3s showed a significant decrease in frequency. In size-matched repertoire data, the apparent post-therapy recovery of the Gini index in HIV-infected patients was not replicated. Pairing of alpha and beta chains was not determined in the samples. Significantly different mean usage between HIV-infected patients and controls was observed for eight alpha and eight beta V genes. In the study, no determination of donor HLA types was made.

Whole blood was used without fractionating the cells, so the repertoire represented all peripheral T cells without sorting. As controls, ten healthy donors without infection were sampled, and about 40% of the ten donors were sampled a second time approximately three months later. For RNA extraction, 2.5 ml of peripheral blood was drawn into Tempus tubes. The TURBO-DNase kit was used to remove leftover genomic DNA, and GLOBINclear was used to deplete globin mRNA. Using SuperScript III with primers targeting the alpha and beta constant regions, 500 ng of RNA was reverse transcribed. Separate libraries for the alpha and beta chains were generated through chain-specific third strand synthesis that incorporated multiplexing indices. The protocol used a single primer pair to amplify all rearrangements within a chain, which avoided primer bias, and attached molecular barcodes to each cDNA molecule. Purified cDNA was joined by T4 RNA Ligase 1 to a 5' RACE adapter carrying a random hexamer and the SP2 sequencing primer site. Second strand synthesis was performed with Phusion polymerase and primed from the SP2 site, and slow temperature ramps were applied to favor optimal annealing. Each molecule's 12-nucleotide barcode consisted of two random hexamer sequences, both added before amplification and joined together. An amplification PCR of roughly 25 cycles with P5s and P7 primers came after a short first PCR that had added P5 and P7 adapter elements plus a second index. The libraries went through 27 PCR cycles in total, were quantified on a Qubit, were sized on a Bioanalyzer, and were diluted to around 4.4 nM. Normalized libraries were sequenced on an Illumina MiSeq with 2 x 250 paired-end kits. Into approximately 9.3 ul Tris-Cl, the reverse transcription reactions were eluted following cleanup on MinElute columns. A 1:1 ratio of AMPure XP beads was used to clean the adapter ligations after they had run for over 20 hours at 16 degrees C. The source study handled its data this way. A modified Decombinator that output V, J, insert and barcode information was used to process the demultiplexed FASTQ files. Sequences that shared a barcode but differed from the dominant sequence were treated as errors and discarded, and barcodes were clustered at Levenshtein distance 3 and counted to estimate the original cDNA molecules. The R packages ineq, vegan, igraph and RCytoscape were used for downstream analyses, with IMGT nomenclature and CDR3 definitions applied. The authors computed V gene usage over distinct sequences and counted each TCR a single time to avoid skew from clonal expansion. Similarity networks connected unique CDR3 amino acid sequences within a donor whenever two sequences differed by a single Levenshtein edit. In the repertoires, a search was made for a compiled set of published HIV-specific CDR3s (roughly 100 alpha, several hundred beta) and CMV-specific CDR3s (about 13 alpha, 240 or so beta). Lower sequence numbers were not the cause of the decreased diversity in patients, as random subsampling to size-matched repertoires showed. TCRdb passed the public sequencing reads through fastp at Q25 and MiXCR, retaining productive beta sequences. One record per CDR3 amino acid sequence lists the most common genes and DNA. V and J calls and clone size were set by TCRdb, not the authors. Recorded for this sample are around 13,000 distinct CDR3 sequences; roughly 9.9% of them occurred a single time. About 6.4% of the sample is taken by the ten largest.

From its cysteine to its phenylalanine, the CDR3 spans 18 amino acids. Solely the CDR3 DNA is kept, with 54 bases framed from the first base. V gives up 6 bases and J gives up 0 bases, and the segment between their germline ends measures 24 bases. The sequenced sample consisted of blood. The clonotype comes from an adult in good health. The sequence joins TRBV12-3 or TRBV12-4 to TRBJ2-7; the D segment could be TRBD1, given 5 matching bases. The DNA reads TGTGCCAGCAGCTTCCAAAAGGGGCCGGCCGAGAGCTCCTACGAGCAGTACTTC. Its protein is CASSFQKGPAESSYEQYF.